Following are 23 T cell receptor beta chains from one sample sequenced in a study of blood T cell repertoires in COVID-19. Assay used: immunoSEQ multiplex PCR; TCRdb lists only in-frame clones, some missing. Among 100,000 to 150,000 clones, 88% were seen once, and the ten largest hold 2% to 2.5%. The sample was peripheral blood. The receptors stem from a man aged 65-85 years with active COVID-19.

The chain has TRBV19 and TRBJ2-3, with D hard to call. The germline gives CDR1 LNHDA, CDR2 SQIVND (reference sequence). CDR3 size: 14 residues. The V end lost 3 bases, the J end lost 6 bases, and 13 bases lay between the germline ends. CDR3 amino acids: CASSITPLRDTQYF. For the CDR3, the DNA is TGTGCCAGTAGTATCACCCCCCTACGGGATACGCAGTATTTT. Complete variable domain (other parts from reference TRBV19 and TRBJ2-3): DGGITQSPKYLFRKEGQNVTLSCEQNLNHDAMYWYRQDPGQGLRLIYYSQIVNDFQKGDIAEGYSVSREKKESFPLTVTSAQKNPTAFYLCASSITPLRDTQYFGPGTRLTVL.

The chain joins TRBV3-1 (or the pseudogene TRBV3-2) to TRBJ2-1; 11 bases agree with TRBD2. CDR1 is LGHDT, CDR2 YNNKEL, per germline (reference sequence). Unmatched junction bases numbered 6, after V lost 1 base and J lost 7 bases. CDR3 length: 16 residues. CDR3: CASSQGLTSGINEQFF. CDR3 nucleotide sequence: TGTGCCAGCAGCCAAGGCCTGACTAGCGGGATTAATGAGCAGTTCTTC.

This chain uses TRBV5-1 with TRBJ1-1; D gene unclear. Germline CDR1 reads SGHRS; CDR2 reads YFSETQ. The CDR3 spans 12 residues. Trimming left V 2 bases short and J 6 bases short, with 8 bases between. CDR3 amino acids: CASSLRGPEAFF. Written as DNA, the CDR3 is TGCGCCAGCAGCTTAAGAGGGCCTGAAGCTTTCTTT.

V and J are TRBV5-4 and TRBJ2-1; the D gene is possibly TRBD2 (6 bases). Germline V lookup: CDR1 SGHNT, CDR2 YYREEE (reference sequence). V lost 6 bases to trimming and J lost 0 bases, with 16 bases between them. The CDR3 consists of 16 residues. CDR3 amino acids: CASTPLASVSYNEQFF. For the CDR3, the DNA is TGTGCCAGCACCCCCCTAGCGTCGGTCTCCTACAATGAGCAGTTCTTC.

The V gene is TRBV5-1, the J gene TRBJ1-2; 7 bases match TRBD1. Germline V CDR1 and CDR2: SGHRS, YFSETQ. The CDR3 runs to 13 residues. The trim removed 5 bases at V and 6 bases at J, leaving 7 bases unmatched. The CDR3 region has the DNA TGCGCCAGCAGTTTCGGAGGGGGCGATGGCTACACCTTC. The encoded protein is CASSFGGGDGYTF.

The chain is built from TRBV6-5 and TRBJ2-3; D possibly corresponds to TRBD1 (6 bases). CDR1 is MNHEY and CDR2 is SVGAGI in the germline V gene. The CDR3 runs to 16 residues. V lost 4 bases and J lost 2, with 16 bases in between. CDR3 DNA: TGTGCCAGCAGTTCTTCACAGGGACGCTACACAGATACGCAGTATTTT. Protein: CASSSSQGRYTDTQYF.

This chain connects TRBV4-2 to TRBJ1-3; TRBD1 matches 7 bases. The ends lost 3 bases at V and 0 bases at J; junction bases unmatched: 11. The CDR3 consists of 18 residues. From germline, CDR1 is LGHNA and CDR2 YNFKEQ. The CDR3: CASSQDTTGSSSGNTIYF. Here the CDR3 DNA reads TGTGCCAGCAGCCAGGACACGACAGGGTCCTCCTCTGGAAACACCATATATTTT.

The chain couples TRBV5-4 to TRBJ1-1; the D gene is possibly TRBD1 (5 bases). This CDR3 region has 15 residues. Germline assignment: CDR1 SGHNT and CDR2 YYREEE (reference sequence). Between the trimmed V and J ends, which lost 2 bases and 1 base, there was a span of 12 bases. The DNA of the CDR3 is TGTGCCAGCAGCTTATCCGGGGGTGGGAACACTGAAGCTTTCTTT. Its translation: CASSLSGGGNTEAFF.

The sample holds a few counts of this clone. The chain carries TRBV4-2 and TRBJ1-2, with D tentatively TRBD1 (6 bases). The CDR3 is 18 residues long. The germline V and J ends were trimmed by 4 bases and 1 base, with 22 bases remaining between them. In germline, CDR1 is LGHNA, CDR2 YNFKEQ. CDR3: CASSPSTRTETSNYGYTF. CDR3 DNA sequence: TGTGCCAGCAGCCCCTCTACTAGGACAGAAACAAGTAACTATGGCTACACCTTC.

V usage is TRBV7-9 and J usage is TRBJ2-3, with TRBD2 identical over 7 bases. The germline V gene encodes CDR1 SEHNR and CDR2 FQNEAQ (reference sequence). V shed 5 bases and J 1 base; nucleotides not matched to a gene: 6. CDR3 size: 15 residues. DNA of the CDR3: TGTGCCAGCAGCACCCGGGGAGGGGGCACAGATACGCAGTATTTT. The encoded protein is CASSTRGGGTDTQYF.

J is TRBJ2-1 and V is TRBV27; 10 positions match TRBD2. Losses at the gene ends were 6 bases for V and 4 bases for J; bases not matched to a gene: 6. The CDR3 loop spans 15 amino acids. The germline V gene encodes CDR1 MNHEY and CDR2 SMNVEV (reference sequence). The DNA of the CDR3 is TGTGCCAGCAGCGACCGGACTAGCGGTTACAATGAGCAGTTCTTC. It is translated as CASSDRTSGYNEQFF.

The chain recombines TRBV19 with TRBJ2-6; no reliable D call. This CDR3 contains 15 residues. Germline-derived CDR1 and CDR2 are LNHDA and SQIVND (reference sequence). V was shortened by 7 bases and J by 0 bases, with 10 bases between the two germline ends. CDR3 DNA: TGTGCCAGTAAGGCAGCGAACTCTGGGGCCAACGTCCTGACTTTC. Protein sequence: CASKAANSGANVLTF.

The genes are TRBV9 and TRBJ2-1; 8 bases are a match to TRBD1. Germline V gene sequence: CDR1 SGDLS, CDR2 YYNGEE. The CDR3 extends over 15 amino acids. The J segment lost 0 bases and the V segment lost 1 base, leaving 0 bases of the junction unmatched. CDR3 nucleotides: TGTGCCAGCAGCGTAACAGGGGGCTCCTACAATGAGCAGTTCTTC. Translated, it gives CASSVTGGSYNEQFF.

The V gene is TRBV11-3, the J gene TRBJ2-1, with TRBD1 matching over 7 bases. Trimming at V came to 3 bases and at J to 6 bases, leaving 11 bases not matched to a gene. The CDR3 runs 16 residues. CDR1 and CDR2 (germline): SGHNT, YENEEA. DNA for the CDR3: TGTGCCAGCAGCTTGAGGGGACAGACGGTTTTCAATGAGCAGTTCTTC. Protein: CASSLRGQTVFNEQFF.

The J gene is TRBJ2-1, the V gene TRBV5-6; possible D gene TRBD1, 5 bases. Germline lookup yields CDR1 SGHDT and CDR2 YYEEEE. CDR3 length: 19 residues. Trimming removed 0 bases at V and 3 bases at J, with 22 bases between. CDR3 DNA: TGTGCCAGCAGCTTGGTTTTAGGGAAGTCAGGGTCAGTCTACAATGAGCAGTTCTTC. Protein product: CASSLVLGKSGSVYNEQFF.

The chain is built from TRBV27 and TRBJ1-2, with TRBD1 matching 8 bases. The CDR3 runs 13 residues. CDR1 MNHEY and CDR2 SMNVEV come from the germline V gene (reference sequence). Germline trimming cut 6 bases from V and 3 bases from J; bases unmatched to any gene: 3. The CDR3 is CASRDRVYYGYTF. The CDR3 DNA reads TGTGCCAGCAGGGACAGGGTCTACTATGGCTACACCTTC.

This chain connects TRBV3-1 (or the pseudogene TRBV3-2) to TRBJ2-7, with D possibly being TRBD1 (5 bases). The CDR3 runs 14 residues. V shed 2 bases and J shed 5 bases, with 13 bases lying between them. Germline assignment: CDR1 LGHDT and CDR2 YNNKEL (reference sequence). CDR3 coding DNA: TGTGCCAGCAGCCAATTAACAGGTACGGACGAGCAGTACTTC. This codes for CASSQLTGTDEQYF.

The CDR3 nucleotides are TGTGCCACCAGCACAGGGCGTAACACTGAAGCTTTCTTT. Translated: CATSTGRNTEAFF. The chain employs TRBV15 and TRBJ1-1, with TRBD1 as a possible D gene (5 bases). Germline lookup yields CDR1 LNHNV and CDR2 YYDKDF (reference sequence). The CDR3 has 13 amino acids. Trimming left V 4 bases short and J 2 bases short, with 8 bases between.

CDR3: CASSHRYTGELFF. Written as DNA, the CDR3 is TGTGCCAGCAGCCACAGGTACACCGGGGAGCTGTTTTTT. The V and J genes are TRBV12-3 or TRBV12-4 and TRBJ2-2, with a possible D match to TRBD1 (5 bases). V gave up 6 bases and J gave up 3 bases, with 8 bases separating them. CDR3 length: 13 residues.

The genes are TRBV28 and TRBJ2-7; TRBD1 is a possible D gene (6 bases). Trimming cost V 6 bases and J 2 bases, with 14 bases left between them. Germline assignment: CDR1 MDHEN and CDR2 SYDVKM. There are 14 residues in the CDR3. The CDR3 bases are TGTGCCAGCAGCCAAACAGGGCACACCTACGAGCAGTACTTC. Translation: CASSQTGHTYEQYF.

This clone was detected a few times. The CDR3 protein is CSVKTPDRGGTEAFF. CDR3 sequence (DNA): TGCAGCGTTAAAACACCGGACAGGGGTGGCACTGAAGCTTTCTTT. This chain connects TRBV29-1 to TRBJ1-1; TRBD1 matches at 9 bases. The CDR3 is 15 residues long. CDR1 is SQVTM, CDR2 ANQGSEA, per germline. Unmatched junction bases numbered 11, after V lost 5 bases and J lost 4 bases.

This clone was picked up one time. Other DNA sequences in the sample encode the same CDR3. The rearrangement joins TRBV5-1 to TRBJ2-1; weak D call: TRBD2 (6 bases). Between the trimmed V and J ends, which lost 3 bases and 0 bases, there was a span of 10 bases. The CDR3 contains 15 residues. Looked up from germline, CDR1 is SGHRS and CDR2 is YFSETQ. In DNA, the CDR3 is TGCGCCAGCAGCTCCTCCGGGAGCTCCTACAATGAGCAGTTCTTC. Its protein is CASSSSGSSYNEQFF.

The chain joins TRBV6-1 to TRBJ2-6; the D is unclear. Germline loops: CDR1 MNHNS, CDR2 SASEGT. The germline V and J ends were trimmed by 2 bases and 0 bases, with 11 bases remaining between them. The CDR3 length is 17 residues. CDR3 region: CASSELRFSSGANVLTF. The CDR3 nucleotides are TGTGCCAGCAGTGAATTGAGGTTTAGCTCTGGGGCCAACGTCCTGACTTTC.